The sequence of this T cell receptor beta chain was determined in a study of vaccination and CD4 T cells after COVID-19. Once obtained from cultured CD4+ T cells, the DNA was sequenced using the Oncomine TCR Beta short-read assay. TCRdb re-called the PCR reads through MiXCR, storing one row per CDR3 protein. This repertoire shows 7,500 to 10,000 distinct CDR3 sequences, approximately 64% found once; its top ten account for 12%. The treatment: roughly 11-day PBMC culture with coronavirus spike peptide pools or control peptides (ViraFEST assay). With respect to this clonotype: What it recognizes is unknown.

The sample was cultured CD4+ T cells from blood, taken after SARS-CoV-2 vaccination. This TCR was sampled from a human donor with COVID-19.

CDR3 in amino acids: CSVAASEQYF. The CDR3 coding sequence is TGCAGCGTTGCGGCTTCCGAGCAGTACTTC. The chain uses TRBV29-1 and TRBJ2-7; D not certain. Trimming pared 4 bases from V and 6 bases from J, leaving 7 bases between. The germline V gene has CDR1 SQVTM and CDR2 ANQGSEA. The CDR3 has 10 residues.